What follows is one T cell receptor (beta chain) and its context. V shed 1 base, J shed 1 base, and the junction held 2 bases outside the gene matches. The V gene's germline CDR1 is MGHRA and CDR2 YSYEKL. This CDR3 spans 16 amino acids. Profiled with immunoSEQ multiplex PCR; TCRdb holds only in-frame clones, not every one. Of roughly 190,000 clones in the sample, about nine tenths were seen once. The data originate from a study of control samples from healthy donors and cancer patients. The chain carries TRBV4-1 and TRBJ2-5, with 11 bases fitting TRBD2. Sequenced sample: blood. This TCR was recovered from a woman aged 25 to 39 in good health. CDR3 protein: CASSQGLAGPQETQYF. CDR3 sequence (DNA): TGCGCCAGCAGCCAAGGACTAGCGGGGCCCCAAGAGACCCAGTACTTC.